The present TCR beta chain was sequenced within a study of identical twins. Study results and caveats: Compared with models, monozygotic twins showed more out-of-frame TCR alpha sharing. Potential partial confounding of zero-insertion analyses by invariant MAIT and iNKT cells was noted. Beta out-of-frame twin sharing showed a weaker excess.

The CDR3 covers 18 residues. Germline V gene sequence: CDR1 KGHSH, CDR2 LQKENI. The trim removed 1 base at V and 0 bases at J, leaving 4 bases unmatched. Healthy Caucasians, and only they, were the donors. TCRdb redid the calling of the 5' RACE reads with MiXCR, one entry per CDR3 protein. The table has fewer than 250,000 distinct CDR3 sequences, about 7.5% seen once; the top ten hold more than 1.5%. This clonotype was detected a few times. Its specificity is not known. This sample was shared with a second study, whose subject was yellow fever vaccine responses in identical twins.

The clonotype comes from a young woman in good health. The chain recombines TRBV18 with TRBJ2-2; 11 positions match TRBD1. The source material was memory (CD45RO+) T cells sorted from blood. CDR3 sequence reads: CASSPLGTGGPNTGELFF. In DNA form, the CDR3 reads TGTGCCAGCTCACCACTCGGGACAGGGGGACCGAACACCGGGGAGCTGTTTTTT.